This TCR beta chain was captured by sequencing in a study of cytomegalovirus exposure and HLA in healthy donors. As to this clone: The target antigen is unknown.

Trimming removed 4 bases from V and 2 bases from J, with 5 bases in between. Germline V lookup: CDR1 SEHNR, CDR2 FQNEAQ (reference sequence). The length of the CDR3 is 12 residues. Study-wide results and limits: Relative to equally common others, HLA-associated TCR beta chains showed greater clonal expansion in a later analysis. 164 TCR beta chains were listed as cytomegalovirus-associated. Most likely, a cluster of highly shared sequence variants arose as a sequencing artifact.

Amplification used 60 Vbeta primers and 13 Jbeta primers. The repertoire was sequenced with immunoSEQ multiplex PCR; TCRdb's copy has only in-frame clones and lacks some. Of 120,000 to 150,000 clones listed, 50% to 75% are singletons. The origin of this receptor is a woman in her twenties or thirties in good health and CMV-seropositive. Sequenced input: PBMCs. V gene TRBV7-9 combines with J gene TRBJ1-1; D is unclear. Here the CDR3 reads CASSSFNTEAFF. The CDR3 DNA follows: TGTGCCAGCAGCTCGTTTAACACTGAAGCTTTCTTT.